This T cell receptor (beta chain) is from a study of cytomegalovirus exposure and HLA in healthy donors. The study ran its PCR with 60 Vbeta and 13 Jbeta primers. TCRdb keeps only in-frame clones here, not all; method: immunoSEQ multiplex PCR. Its listing shows tens of thousands of clones. With respect to this clone: Its cognate antigen is unknown.

The study sampled nominally healthy donors, though unrecorded immune exposures were likely. General study findings and limits: Rare TCR sequences dominated, though some public TCRs recurred in many donors. Exclusion applied to some V segments, including TRBV6-2 and TRBV6-3, as they were indistinguishable.

The germline CDR1 and CDR2 sequences are LNHDA and SQIVND (reference sequence). The V and J ends lost 6 bases and 1 base respectively, with 12 bases between them. The CDR3 is made up of 15 amino acids. The chain links TRBV19 to TRBJ2-2; a weak D match, TRBD1 (6 bases). Sequences were obtained from PBMCs. This receptor was identified in a man younger than 40 in good health and CMV-seronegative. CDR3 bases: TGTGCCAGTAGGGGGGACACCTTGAACACCGGGGAGCTGTTTTTT. It is translated as CASRGDTLNTGELFF.